Included here is one T cell receptor beta chain sequence, with context. Its antigen is currently unknown. This sample stems from a study of T cells after yellow fever vaccination. TCRdb reprocessed the 5' RACE reads with MiXCR, giving one entry per CDR3 protein. The sample yields over 150,000 distinct CDR3 sequences, approximately 6.2% seen once. Overall study results and limits: Most clones from primary vaccination resurfaced after the booster (around 97% CD4, 88% CD8).

The sequence was collected from a young man who received the YFV17D yellow fever vaccine. The sample was CD4+ T cells sorted from PBMCs, taken on the day of the first yellow fever vaccination.

In DNA form, the CDR3 reads TGCGCCAGCAGCCAATCGGGGACAGGTTTCGAGACCCAGTACTTC. Its protein product is CASSQSGTGFETQYF. This chain connects TRBV4-3 to TRBJ2-5; the match to TRBD1 covers 8 bases. The CDR3 has 15 amino acids. Germline lookup yields CDR1 LGHNA and CDR2 YSLEER. Trimming cost V 2 bases and J 5 bases; bases outside gene matches: 7.